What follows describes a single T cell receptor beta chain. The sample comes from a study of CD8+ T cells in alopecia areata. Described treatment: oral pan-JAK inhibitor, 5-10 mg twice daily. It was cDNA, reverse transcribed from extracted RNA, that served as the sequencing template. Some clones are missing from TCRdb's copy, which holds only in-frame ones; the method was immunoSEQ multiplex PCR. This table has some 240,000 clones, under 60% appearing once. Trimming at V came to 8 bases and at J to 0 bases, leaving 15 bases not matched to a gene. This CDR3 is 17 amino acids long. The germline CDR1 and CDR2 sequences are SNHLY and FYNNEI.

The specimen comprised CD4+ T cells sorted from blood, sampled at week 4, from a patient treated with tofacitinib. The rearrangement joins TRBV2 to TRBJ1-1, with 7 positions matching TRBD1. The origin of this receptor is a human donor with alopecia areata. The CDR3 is CASEYGRDRRMNTEAFF. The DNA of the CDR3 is TGTGCCAGCGAATATGGACGGGACAGACGAATGAACACTGAAGCTTTCTTT.